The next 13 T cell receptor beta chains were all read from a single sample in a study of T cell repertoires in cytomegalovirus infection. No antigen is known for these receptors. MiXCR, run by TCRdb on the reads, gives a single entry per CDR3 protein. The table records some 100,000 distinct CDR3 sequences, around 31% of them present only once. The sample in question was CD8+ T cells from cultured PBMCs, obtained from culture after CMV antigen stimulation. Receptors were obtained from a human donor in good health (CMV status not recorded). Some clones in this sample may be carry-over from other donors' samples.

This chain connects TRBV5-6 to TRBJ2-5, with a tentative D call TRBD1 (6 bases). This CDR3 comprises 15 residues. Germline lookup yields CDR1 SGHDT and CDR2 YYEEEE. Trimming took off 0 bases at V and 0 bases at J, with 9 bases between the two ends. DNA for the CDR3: TGTGCCAGCAGCTTGGAGGGGGTTTACCAAGAGACCCAGTACTTC. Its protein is CASSLEGVYQETQYF.

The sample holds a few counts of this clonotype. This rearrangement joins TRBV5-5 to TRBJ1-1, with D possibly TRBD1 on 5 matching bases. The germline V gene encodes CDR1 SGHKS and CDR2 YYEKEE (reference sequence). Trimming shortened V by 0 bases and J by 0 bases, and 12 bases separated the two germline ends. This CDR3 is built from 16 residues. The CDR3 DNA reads TGTGCCAGCAGCTTGGCGTACCAGGGCATGAACACTGAAGCTTTCTTT. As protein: CASSLAYQGMNTEAFF. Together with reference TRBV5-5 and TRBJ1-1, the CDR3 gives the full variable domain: DAGVTQSPTHLIKTRGQQVTLRCSPISGHKSVSWYQQVLGQGPQFIFQYYEKEERGRGNFPDRFSARQFPNYSSELNVNALLLGDSALYLCASSLAYQGMNTEAFFGQGTRLTVV.

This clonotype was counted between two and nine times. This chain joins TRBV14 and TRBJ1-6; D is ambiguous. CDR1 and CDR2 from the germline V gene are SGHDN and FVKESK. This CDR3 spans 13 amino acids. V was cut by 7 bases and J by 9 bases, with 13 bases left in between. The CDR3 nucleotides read TGTGCCAGCAACCACGGGTCGGGTTCACCCCTCCACTTT. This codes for CASNHGSGSPLHF.

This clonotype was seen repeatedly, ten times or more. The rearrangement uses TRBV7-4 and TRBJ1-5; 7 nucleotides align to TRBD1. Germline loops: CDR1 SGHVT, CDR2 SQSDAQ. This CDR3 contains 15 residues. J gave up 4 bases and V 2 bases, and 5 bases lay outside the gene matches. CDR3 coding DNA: TGTGCCAGCAGCTTACGGGGACAGACTAATCAGCCCCAGCATTTT. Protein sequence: CASSLRGQTNQPQHF. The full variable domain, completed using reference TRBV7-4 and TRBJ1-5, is GAGVSQSPRYKVAKRGRDVALRCDSISGHVTLYWYRQTLGQGSEVLTYSQSDAQRDKSGRPSGRFSAERPERSVSTLKIQRTEQGDSAVYLCASSLRGQTNQPQHFGDGTRLSIL.

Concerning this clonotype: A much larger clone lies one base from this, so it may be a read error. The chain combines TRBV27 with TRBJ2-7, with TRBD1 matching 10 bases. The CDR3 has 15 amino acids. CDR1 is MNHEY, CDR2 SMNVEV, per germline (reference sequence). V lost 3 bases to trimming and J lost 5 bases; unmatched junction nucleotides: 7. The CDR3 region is CASSFGTGATNEQYF. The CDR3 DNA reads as TGTGCCAGCAGTTTCGGGACAGGGGCCACCAACGAGCAGTACTTC.

The CDR3 sequence: CAEGGQGRLFF. As DNA, the CDR3 is TGTGCCGAAGGAGGGCAGGGAAGACTGTTTTTT. The J gene is TRBJ1-4, the V gene TRBV27; D may be TRBD1 (5 bases). The CDR3 runs 11 residues. Trimming stripped 11 bases from V and 13 bases from J, with 17 bases between. Germline V gene sequence: CDR1 MNHEY, CDR2 SMNVEV (reference sequence).

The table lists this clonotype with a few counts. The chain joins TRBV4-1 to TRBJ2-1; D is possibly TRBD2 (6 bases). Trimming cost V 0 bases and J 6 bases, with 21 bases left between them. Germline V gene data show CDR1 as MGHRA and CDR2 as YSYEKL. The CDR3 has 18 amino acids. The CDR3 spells CASSQDIAEVGVRNEQFF. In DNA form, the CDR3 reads TGCGCCAGCAGCCAAGATATAGCGGAGGTTGGGGTTCGCAATGAGCAGTTCTTC.

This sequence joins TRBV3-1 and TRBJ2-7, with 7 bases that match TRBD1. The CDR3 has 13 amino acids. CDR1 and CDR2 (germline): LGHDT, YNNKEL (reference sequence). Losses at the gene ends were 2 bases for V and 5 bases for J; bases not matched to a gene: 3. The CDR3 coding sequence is TGTGCCAGCAGCCAAAAGACAGGGAACGAGCAGTACTTC. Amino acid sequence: CASSQKTGNEQYF.

CDR3 sequence: CASSPRVGGDLDQPQHF. DNA for the CDR3: TGTGCCAGCAGCCCCCGCGTAGGAGGAGACTTGGATCAGCCCCAGCATTTT. The rearrangement joins TRBV12-3 or TRBV12-4 to TRBJ1-5; no definite D call. The CDR3 runs to 17 residues. The V and J ends lost 6 bases and 5 bases respectively, with 23 bases between them.

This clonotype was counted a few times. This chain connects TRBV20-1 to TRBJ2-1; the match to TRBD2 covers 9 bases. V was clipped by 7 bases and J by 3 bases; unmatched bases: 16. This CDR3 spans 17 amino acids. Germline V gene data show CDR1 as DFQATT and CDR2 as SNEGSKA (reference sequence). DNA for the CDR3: TGCAGTGTAGTCCGAGAGGCGGGGGGGCGGGACTACAATGAGCAGTTCTTC. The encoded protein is CSVVREAGGRDYNEQFF.

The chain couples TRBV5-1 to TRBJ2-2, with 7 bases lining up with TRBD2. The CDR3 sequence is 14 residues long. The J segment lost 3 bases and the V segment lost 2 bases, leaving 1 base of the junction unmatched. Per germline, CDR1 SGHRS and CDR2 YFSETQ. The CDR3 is CASSLREDTGELFF. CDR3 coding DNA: TGCGCCAGCAGCTTACGGGAGGACACCGGGGAGCTGTTTTTT. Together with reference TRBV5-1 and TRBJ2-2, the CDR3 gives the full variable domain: KAGVTQTPRYLIKTRGQQVTLSCSPISGHRSVSWYQQTPGQGLQFLFEYFSETQRNKGNFPGRFSGRQFSNSRSEMNVSTLELGDSALYLCASSLREDTGELFFGEGSRLTVL.

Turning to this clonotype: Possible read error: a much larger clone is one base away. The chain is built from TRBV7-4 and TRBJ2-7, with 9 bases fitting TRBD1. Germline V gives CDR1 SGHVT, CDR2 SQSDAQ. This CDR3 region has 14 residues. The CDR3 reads CAGSPGQGGDEQYF. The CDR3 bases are TGTGCCGGCAGCCCGGGACAGGGCGGGGACGAGCAGTACTTC.

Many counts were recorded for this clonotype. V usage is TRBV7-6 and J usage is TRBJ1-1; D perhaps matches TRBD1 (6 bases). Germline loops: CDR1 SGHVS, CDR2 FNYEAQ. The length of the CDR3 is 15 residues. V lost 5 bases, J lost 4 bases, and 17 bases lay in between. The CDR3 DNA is TGTGCCAGCAGCAAAGGGCGGCAGGGGCCCACTGAAGCTTTCTTT. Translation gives CASSKGRQGPTEAFF.